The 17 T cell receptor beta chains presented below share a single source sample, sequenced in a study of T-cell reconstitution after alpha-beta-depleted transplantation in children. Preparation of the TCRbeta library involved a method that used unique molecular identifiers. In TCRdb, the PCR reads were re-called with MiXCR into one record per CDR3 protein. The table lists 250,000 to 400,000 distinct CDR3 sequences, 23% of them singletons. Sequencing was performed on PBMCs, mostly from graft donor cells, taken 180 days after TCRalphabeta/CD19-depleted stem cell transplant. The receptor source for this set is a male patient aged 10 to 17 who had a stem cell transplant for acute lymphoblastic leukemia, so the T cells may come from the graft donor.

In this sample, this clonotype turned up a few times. For the CDR3, the DNA is TGCGCCAGCAGCTTGGGCCAGGGGGATAAAAAAGCTTTCTTT. This translates into CASSLGQGDKKAFF. The genes are TRBV5-1 and TRBJ1-1; 7 bases agree with TRBD1. Germline CDR1 is SGHRS and CDR2 is YFSETQ. This CDR3 is built from 14 residues. The trim removed 0 bases at V and 9 bases at J, leaving 8 bases unmatched.

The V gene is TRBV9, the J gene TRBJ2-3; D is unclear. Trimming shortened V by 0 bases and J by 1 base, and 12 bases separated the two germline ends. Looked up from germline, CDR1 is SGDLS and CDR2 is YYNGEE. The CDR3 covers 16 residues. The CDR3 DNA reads TGTGCCAGCAGCGTAGCTCCGTCTAGTGGCACAGATACGCAGTATTTT. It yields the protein CASSVAPSSGTDTQYF.

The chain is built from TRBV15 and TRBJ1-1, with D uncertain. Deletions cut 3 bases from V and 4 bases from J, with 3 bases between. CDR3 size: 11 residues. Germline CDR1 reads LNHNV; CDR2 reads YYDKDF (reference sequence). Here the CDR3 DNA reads TGTGCCACCAGCAGCTTCACTGAAGCTTTCTTT. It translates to CATSSFTEAFF.

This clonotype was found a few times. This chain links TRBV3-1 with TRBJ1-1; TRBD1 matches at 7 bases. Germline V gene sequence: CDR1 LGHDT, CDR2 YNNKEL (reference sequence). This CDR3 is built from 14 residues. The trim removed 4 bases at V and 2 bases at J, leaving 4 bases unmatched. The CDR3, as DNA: TGTGCCAGCAGCCGCCGGGACAGTAACACTGAAGCTTTCTTT. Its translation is CASSRRDSNTEAFF.

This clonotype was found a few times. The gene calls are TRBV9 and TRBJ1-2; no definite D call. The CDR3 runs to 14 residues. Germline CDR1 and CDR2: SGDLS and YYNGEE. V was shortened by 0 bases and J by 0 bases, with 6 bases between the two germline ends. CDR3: CASSVGGPNYGYTF. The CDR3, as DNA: TGTGCCAGCAGCGTAGGGGGTCCTAACTATGGCTACACCTTC.

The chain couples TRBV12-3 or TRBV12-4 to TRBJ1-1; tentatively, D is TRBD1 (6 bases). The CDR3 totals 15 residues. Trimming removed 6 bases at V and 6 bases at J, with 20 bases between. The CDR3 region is CASRLRGAPGAEAFF. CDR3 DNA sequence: TGTGCCAGCAGGCTAAGGGGGGCCCCGGGCGCTGAAGCTTTCTTT.

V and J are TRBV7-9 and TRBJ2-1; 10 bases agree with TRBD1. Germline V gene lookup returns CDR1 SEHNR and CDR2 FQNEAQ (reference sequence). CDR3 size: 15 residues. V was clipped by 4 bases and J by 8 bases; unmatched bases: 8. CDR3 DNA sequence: TGTGCCAGCAGCTCCCGGGACAGGGGTGGTCATGAGCAGTTCTTC. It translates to CASSSRDRGGHEQFF.

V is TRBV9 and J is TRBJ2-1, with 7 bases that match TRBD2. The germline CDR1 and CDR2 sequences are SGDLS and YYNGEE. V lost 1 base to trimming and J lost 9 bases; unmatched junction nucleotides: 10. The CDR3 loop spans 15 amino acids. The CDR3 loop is CASSVTSGVRGEQFF. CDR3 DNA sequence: TGTGCCAGCAGCGTAACGAGCGGGGTGAGAGGTGAGCAGTTCTTC.

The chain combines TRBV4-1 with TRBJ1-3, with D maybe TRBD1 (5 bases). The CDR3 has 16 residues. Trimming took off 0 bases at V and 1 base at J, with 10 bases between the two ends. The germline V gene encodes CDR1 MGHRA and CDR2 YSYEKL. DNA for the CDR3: TGCGCCAGCAGCCAAGAACGACAGTGGTCTGGAAACACCATATATTTT. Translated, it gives CASSQERQWSGNTIYF.

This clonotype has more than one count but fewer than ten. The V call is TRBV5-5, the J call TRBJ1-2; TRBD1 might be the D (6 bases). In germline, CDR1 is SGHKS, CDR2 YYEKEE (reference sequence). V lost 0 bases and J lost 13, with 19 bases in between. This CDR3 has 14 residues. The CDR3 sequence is CASSLGPQQGWFTF. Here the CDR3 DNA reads TGTGCCAGCAGCTTGGGCCCTCAACAGGGTTGGTTCACCTTC.

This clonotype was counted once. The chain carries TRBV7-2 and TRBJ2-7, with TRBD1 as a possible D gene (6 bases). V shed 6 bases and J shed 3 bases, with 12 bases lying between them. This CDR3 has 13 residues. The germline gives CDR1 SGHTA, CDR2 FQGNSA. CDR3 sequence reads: CASRPGHIYEQYF. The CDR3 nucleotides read TGTGCCAGCAGACCGGGACACATCTACGAGCAGTACTTC.

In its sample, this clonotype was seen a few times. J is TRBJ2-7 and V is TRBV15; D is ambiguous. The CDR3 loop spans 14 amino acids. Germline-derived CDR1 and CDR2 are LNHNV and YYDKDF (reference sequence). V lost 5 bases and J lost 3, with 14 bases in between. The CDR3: CATSVELRYYEQYF. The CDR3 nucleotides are TGTGCCACCAGCGTGGAGTTACGCTACTACGAGCAGTACTTC.

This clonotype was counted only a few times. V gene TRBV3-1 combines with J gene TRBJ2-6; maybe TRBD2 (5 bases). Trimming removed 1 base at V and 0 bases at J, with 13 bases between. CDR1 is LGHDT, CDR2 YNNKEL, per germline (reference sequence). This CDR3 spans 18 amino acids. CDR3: CASSQVIGGYSGANVLTF. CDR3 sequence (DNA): TGTGCCAGCAGCCAAGTCATCGGCGGGTACTCTGGGGCCAACGTCCTGACTTTC.

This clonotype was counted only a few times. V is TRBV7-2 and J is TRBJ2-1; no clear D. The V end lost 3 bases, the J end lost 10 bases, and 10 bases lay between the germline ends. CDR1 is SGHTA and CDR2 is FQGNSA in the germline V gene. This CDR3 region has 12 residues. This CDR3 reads CASSFLNGEQFF. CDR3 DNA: TGTGCCAGCAGCTTCCTAAACGGGGAGCAGTTCTTC. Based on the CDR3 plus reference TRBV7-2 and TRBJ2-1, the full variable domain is GAGVSQSPSNKVTEKGKDVELRCDPISGHTALYWYRQSLGQGLEFLIYFQGNSAPDKSGLPSDRFSAERTGGSVSTLTIQRTQQEDSAVYLCASSFLNGEQFFGPGTRLTVL.

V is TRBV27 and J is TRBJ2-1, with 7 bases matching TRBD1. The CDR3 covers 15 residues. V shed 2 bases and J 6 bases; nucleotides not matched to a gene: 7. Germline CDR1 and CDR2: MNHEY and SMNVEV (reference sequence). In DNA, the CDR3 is TGTGCCAGCAGTTTACCCGGGACAGTAGCCAATGAGCAGTTCTTC. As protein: CASSLPGTVANEQFF.

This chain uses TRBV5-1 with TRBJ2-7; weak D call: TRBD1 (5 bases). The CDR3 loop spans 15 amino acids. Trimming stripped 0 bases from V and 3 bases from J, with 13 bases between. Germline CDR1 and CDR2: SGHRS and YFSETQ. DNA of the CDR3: TGCGCCAGCAGCTTGGCCATACAGGCCCTCTACGAGCAGTACTTC. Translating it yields CASSLAIQALYEQYF. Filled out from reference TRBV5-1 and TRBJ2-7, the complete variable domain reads KAGVTQTPRYLIKTRGQQVTLSCSPISGHRSVSWYQQTPGQGLQFLFEYFSETQRNKGNFPGRFSGRQFSNSRSEMNVSTLELGDSALYLCASSLAIQALYEQYFGPGTRLTVT.

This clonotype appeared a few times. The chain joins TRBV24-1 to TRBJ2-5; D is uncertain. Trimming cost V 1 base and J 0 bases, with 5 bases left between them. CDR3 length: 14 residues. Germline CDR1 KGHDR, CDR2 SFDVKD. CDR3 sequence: CATSDLRDQETQYF. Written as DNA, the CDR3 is TGTGCCACCAGTGATTTAAGGGACCAAGAGACCCAGTACTTC.